This is a list of T cell receptor beta chains from one sample in a study of T cell changes during pregnancy in multiple sclerosis. Some clones are missing from TCRdb's copy, which holds only in-frame ones; the method was immunoSEQ multiplex PCR. The sample holds about 49,000 clones, around 94% seen once. Specimen: CD8+ T cells from peripheral blood mononuclear cells, collected before pregnancy. The receptors originated from a female donor with multiple sclerosis, enrolled in a pregnancy study. CDR3s include the opening cysteine and the closing phenylalanine or tryptophan. The D gene is left open where the match is weak. Where a row states a size, it is once, few, many or the class of an expanded clone; other rows omit it.

clone_size,d_call,v_call,j_call,cdr3_nt,cdr3_aa
-,TRBD1,TRBV11-2,TRBJ1-4,TGTGCCAGCAGCCCGGAAGGGACAGCAACTAATGAAAAACTGTTTTTT,CASSPEGTATNEKLFF
-,TRBD1,TRBV9,TRBJ1-3,TGTGCCAGCAGCCCAGGACAGGTTCCTTCTGGAAACACCATATATTTT,CASSPGQVPSGNTIYF
-,TRBD1,TRBV19,TRBJ1-2,TGTGCCAGTAGTAGCGGGACAGGGGGATACGGCTACACCTTC,CASSSGTGGYGYTF
-,TRBD1,TRBV9,TRBJ2-1,TGTGCCAGCAGCGTAAAAGACAGGGCCCATGAGCAGTTCTTC,CASSVKDRAHEQFF
-,-,TRBV11-2,TRBJ1-1,TGTGCCAGCAGCTTTGCTGGCAGGAACACTGAAGCTTTCTTT,CASSFAGRNTEAFF
-,-,TRBV28,TRBJ1-1,TGTGCCAGCAGTTTATACAGGGAAGGAAACACTGAAGCTTTCTTT,CASSLYREGNTEAFF
-,-,TRBV4-2,TRBJ1-1,TGTGCCAGCAGCCAAGACCCCGGGGTCTCCCGCCCCCCGGAGAACACTGAAGCTTTCTTT,CASSQDPGVSRPPENTEAFF
-,TRBD2,TRBV7-6,TRBJ2-1,TGTGCCAGCAGCTTAGGGGAGGGTGGTAGTCAGTTCTTC,CASSLGEGGSQFF
-,TRBD1,TRBV11-2,TRBJ2-1,TGTGCCAGCAGCTTGGGACAGCTGAGCTCCTACAATGAGCAGTTCTTC,CASSLGQLSSYNEQFF
once,-,TRBV6-5,TRBJ1-1,TGTGCCAGCAGTCCGGGTCTGAACACTGAAGCTTTCTTT,CASSPGLNTEAFF
-,TRBD1,TRBV15,TRBJ2-3,TGTGCCACCAGCACCAACCGGGACAGCTTCCTTGATACGCAGTATTTT,CATSTNRDSFLDTQYF
-,-,TRBV30,TRBJ1-2,TGTGCCTGGAGTGTACCCGGGGAGGACTATGGCTACACCTTC,CAWSVPGEDYGYTF
-,TRBD1,TRBV18,TRBJ1-5,TGTGCCAGCTCACCATACGAGACAGGGACTAGCAATCAGCCCCAGCATTTT,CASSPYETGTSNQPQHF
-,TRBD1,TRBV19,TRBJ2-3,TGTGCCAGTAGTATTAGACAGGGGAGCACAGATACGCAGTATTTT,CASSIRQGSTDTQYF
-,-,TRBV5-1,TRBJ2-5,TGCGCCAGCAGCCTACTCGGGGGAGAGACCCAGTACTTC,CASSLLGGETQYF